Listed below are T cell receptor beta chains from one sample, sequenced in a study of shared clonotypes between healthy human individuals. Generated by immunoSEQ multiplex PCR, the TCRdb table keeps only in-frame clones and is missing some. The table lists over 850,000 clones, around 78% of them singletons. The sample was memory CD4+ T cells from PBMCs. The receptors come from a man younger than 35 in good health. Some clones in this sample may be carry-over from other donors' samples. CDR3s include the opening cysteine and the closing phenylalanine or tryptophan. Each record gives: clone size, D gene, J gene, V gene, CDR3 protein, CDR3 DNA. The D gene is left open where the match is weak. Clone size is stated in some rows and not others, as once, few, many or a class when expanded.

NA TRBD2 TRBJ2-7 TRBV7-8 CASSSSSSGSFPYEQYF TGTGCCAGCAGCTCCTCGTCTAGCGGGAGTTTCCCCTACGAGCAGTACTTC
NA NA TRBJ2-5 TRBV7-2 CASSLGRGYQETQYF TGTGCCAGCAGCTTAGGACGGGGCTACCAAGAGACCCAGTACTTC
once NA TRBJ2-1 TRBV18 CASSKDYNEQFF TGTGCCAGTTCGAAGGACTACAATGAGCAGTTCTTC
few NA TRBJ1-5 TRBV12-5 CASALLGNQPQHF TGTGCTAGTGCCCTTCTTGGGAATCAGCCCCAGCATTTT
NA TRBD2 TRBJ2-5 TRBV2 CASSSGLADQETQYF TGTGCCAGCAGCAGTGGGCTAGCGGACCAAGAGACCCAGTACTTC
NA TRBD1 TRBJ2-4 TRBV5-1 CASSLFSDRGNIQYF TGCGCCAGCAGCTTATTTTCGGACAGGGGGAACATTCAGTACTTC
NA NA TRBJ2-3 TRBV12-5 CASGLALENTQYF TGTGCTAGTGGTTTGGCACTAGAGAATACGCAGTATTTT
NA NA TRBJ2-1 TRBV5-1 CASSLGGSYNEQFF TGCGCCAGCAGCTTAGGGGGCTCCTACAATGAGCAGTTCTTC
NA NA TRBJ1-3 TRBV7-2 CASSEASSGNTIYF TGTGCCAGCAGCGAAGCGAGCTCTGGAAACACCATATATTTT
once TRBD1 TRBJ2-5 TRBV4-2 CASSRGTGGRETQYF TGTGCCAGCAGCCGAGGGACAGGGGGCAGGGAGACCCAGTACTTC
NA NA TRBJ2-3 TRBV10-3 CAISEMVGRGLGADTQYF TGTGCCATCAGTGAGATGGTCGGCAGGGGCTTAGGTGCAGATACGCAGTATTTT
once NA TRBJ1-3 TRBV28 CASSSTGLGGNTIYF TGTGCCAGCAGCAGTACAGGGTTGGGTGGAAACACCATATATTTT
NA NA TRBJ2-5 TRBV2 CATGDGPETQYF TGTGCCACCGGGGACGGCCCAGAGACCCAGTACTTC
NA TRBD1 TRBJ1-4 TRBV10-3 CAISESLDRGKEKLFF TGTGCCATCAGTGAGTCGTTGGACAGGGGTAAGGAAAAACTGTTTTTT
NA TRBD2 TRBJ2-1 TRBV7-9 CASSSGTSGYNEQFF TGTGCCAGCAGCAGCGGGACTAGCGGCTACAATGAGCAGTTCTTC
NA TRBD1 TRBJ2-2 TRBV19 CASSIGPTGGGTGELFF TGTGCCAGTAGTATAGGCCCGACAGGGGGCGGGACCGGGGAGCTGTTTTTT
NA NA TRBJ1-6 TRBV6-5 CASSRKVHSPLHF TGTGCCAGCAGTCGCAAGGTTCATTCACCCCTCCACTTT
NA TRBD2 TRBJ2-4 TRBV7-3 CASSPFGTSGSGAKNIQYF TGTGCCAGCAGCCCATTCGGGACTAGCGGGAGTGGTGCCAAAAACATTCAGTACTTC
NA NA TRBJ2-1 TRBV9 CASSVEGAGSYNEQFF TGTGCCAGCAGCGTAGAAGGGGCTGGCTCCTACAATGAGCAGTTCTTC
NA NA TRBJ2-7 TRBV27 CASSLQGPGYEQYF TGTGCCAGCAGTTTACAGGGGCCGGGCTACGAGCAGTACTTC
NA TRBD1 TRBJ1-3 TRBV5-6 CASSTQTGPPSGNTIYF TGTGCCAGCAGCACCCAGACAGGGCCTCCATCTGGAAACACCATATATTTT
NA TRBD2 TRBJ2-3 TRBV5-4 CASRSRQTSGRSGTQYF TGTGCCAGCAGGTCCCGACAGACTAGCGGGAGGTCGGGTACGCAGTATTTT
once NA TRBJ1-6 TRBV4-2 CASSQDQGYNSPLHF TGTGCCAGCAGCCAAGATCAGGGTTATAATTCACCCCTCCACTTT
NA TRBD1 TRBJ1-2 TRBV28 CASGDSRGYTF TGTGCCAGCGGGGACAGCCGTGGCTACACCTTC
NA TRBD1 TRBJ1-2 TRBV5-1 CASSLLTGLGGYTF TGCGCCAGCAGCTTATTGACAGGGCTGGGAGGCTACACCTTC
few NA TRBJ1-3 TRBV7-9 CASSLLGNTIYF TGTGCCAGCAGCTTACTGGGAAACACCATATATTTT
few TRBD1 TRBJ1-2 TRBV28 CASIPTGNYGYTF TGTGCCAGCATACCGACAGGGAACTATGGCTACACCTTC
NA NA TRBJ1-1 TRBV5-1 CASSPAGTMNTEAFF TGCGCCAGCAGCCCGGCAGGGACGATGAACACTGAAGCTTTCTTT
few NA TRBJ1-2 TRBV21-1 CASSKRAYEGANYGYTF TGTGCCAGCAGCAAAAGGGCTTATGAGGGGGCTAACTATGGCTACACCTTC
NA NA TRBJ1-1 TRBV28 CASKVPLGLTEAFF TGTGCCAGCAAAGTCCCCCTGGGGCTCACTGAAGCTTTCTTT
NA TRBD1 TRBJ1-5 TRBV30 CAWSGGDSNQPQHF TGTGCCTGGAGTGGGGGGGACAGTAATCAGCCCCAGCATTTT
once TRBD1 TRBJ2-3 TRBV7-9 CASSLQGARSDTQYF TGTGCCAGCAGCCTTCAGGGGGCGCGATCAGATACGCAGTATTTT
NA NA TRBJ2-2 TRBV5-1 CASSLQVTHLNTGELFF TGCGCCAGCAGCTTGCAGGTGACTCACTTGAACACCGGGGAGCTGTTTTTT
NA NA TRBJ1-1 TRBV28 CASSFVGGGLNTEAFF TGTGCCAGCAGTTTCGTTGGAGGGGGACTTAACACTGAAGCTTTCTTT
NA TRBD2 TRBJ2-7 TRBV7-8 CASSFVWEGLYEQYF TGTGCCAGCAGCTTTGTGTGGGAGGGCCTCTACGAGCAGTACTTC
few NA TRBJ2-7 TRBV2 CASSTAYEQYF TGTGCCAGCAGTACAGCCTACGAGCAGTACTTC
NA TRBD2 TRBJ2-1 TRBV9 CASSVGLAGGGEQFF TGTGCCAGCAGCGTTGGACTAGCGGGAGGCGGTGAGCAGTTCTTC
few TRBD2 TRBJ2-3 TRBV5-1 CASSNGLAGSTDTQYF TGCGCCAGCAGCAATGGACTAGCGGGGAGCACAGATACGCAGTATTTT
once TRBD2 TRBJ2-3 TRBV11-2 CASSWLAGGRADTQYF TGTGCCAGCAGCTGGCTAGCGGGAGGGAGGGCAGATACGCAGTATTTT
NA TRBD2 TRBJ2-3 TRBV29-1 CSVSPGLAGASRTDTQYF TGCAGCGTTTCACCGGGACTAGCGGGAGCGTCTAGGACAGATACGCAGTATTTT
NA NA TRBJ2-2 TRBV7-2 CASSLGILVGELFF TGTGCCAGCAGCTTAGGTATACTAGTCGGGGAGCTGTTTTTT
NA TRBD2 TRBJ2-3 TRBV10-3 CAISPRTSDGTDTQYF TGTGCCATCAGCCCCCGGACTAGCGATGGCACAGATACGCAGTATTTT
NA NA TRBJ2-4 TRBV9 CASSTPGSKNIQYF TGTGCCAGCAGCACACCCGGGAGCAAAAACATTCAGTACTTC